This is a list of T cell receptor beta chains from one sample in a study of T cells after posttransplantation cyclophosphamide. Clones were sequenced by immunoSEQ multiplex PCR, and TCRdb holds only the in-frame ones, with some missing. In the table there are approximately 23,000 clones, 95% to 98% of which are singletons. The sequenced material came from naive CD4+ T cells sorted from PBMCs. The receptors were sampled from a man in his fifties in good health, CMV-negative, and a related stem cell transplant donor. The CDR3 runs from the conserved cysteine through the conserved F or W. Fields, in order: clone size, V gene, J gene, D gene, CDR3 protein, CDR3 DNA. D genes are given only for firm matches. Where a row states a size, it is once, few, many or the class of an expanded clone; other rows omit it.

once,TRBV10-2,TRBJ2-3,TRBD2,CASSELARADTQYF,TGCGCCAGCAGTGAACTAGCGCGTGCGGATACGCAGTATTTT
once,TRBV7-2,TRBJ2-2,TRBD1,CLKTGGHPGELFF,TGCCTAAAAACAGGGGGTCACCCCGGGGAGCTGTTTTTT
.,TRBV9,TRBJ2-2,.,CASSAVSGIVTGELFF,TGTGCCAGCAGCGCAGTCTCGGGGATAGTCACCGGGGAGCTGTTTTTT
.,TRBV21-1,TRBJ2-7,.,CASSRGRGWGTSDRGGIIDEQYF,TGTGCCAGCAGCCGGGGGAGGGGCTGGGGGACCTCAGATCGCGGGGGGATTATAGACGAGCAGTACTTC
.,TRBV7-9,TRBJ1-1,.,CASSLAGDKGVSTEAFF,TGTGCCAGCAGCTTAGCGGGGGACAAAGGAGTAAGCACTGAAGCTTTCTTT
.,TRBV9,TRBJ2-7,TRBD1,CASSAGQGNYEQYF,TGTGCCAGCAGCGCGGGACAGGGAAACTACGAGCAGTACTTC
.,TRBV28,TRBJ1-1,.,CASRRGITEAFF,TGTGCCAGCAGAAGGGGGATCACTGAAGCTTTCTTT
.,TRBV19,TRBJ2-7,TRBD2,CASNEAGVGTYEQYF,TGTGCCAGTAACGAAGCGGGAGTCGGCACCTACGAGCAGTACTTC
.,TRBV7-9,TRBJ1-6,TRBD1,CASSLPGQGNSPLHF,TGTGCCAGCAGCCTCCCGGGACAGGGTAATTCCCCCCTCCACTTT
.,TRBV18,TRBJ1-5,.,CASSRTVNSNQPQHF,TGTGCCAGCTCGAGGACAGTAAATAGCAATCAGCCCCAGCATTTT
.,TRBV7-2,TRBJ2-1,TRBD2,CASSLVGTSDYNEQFF,TGTGCCAGCAGCTTAGTGGGGACTAGCGACTACAATGAGCAGTTCTTC
.,TRBV5-4,TRBJ2-3,.,CASSPGARTDTQYF,TGTGCCAGCAGCCCTGGGGCTCGGACAGATACGCAGTATTTT
.,TRBV6-5,TRBJ2-7,TRBD1,CASSYLQGGREQYF,TGTGCCAGCAGTTACCTACAGGGGGGTCGCGAGCAGTACTTC
.,TRBV4-1,TRBJ2-3,TRBD2,CASRLAGVGTDTQYF,TGCGCCAGCAGGTTGGCGGGAGTTGGCACAGATACGCAGTATTTT
.,TRBV7-9,TRBJ1-1,.,CASSLGGGHMNTEAFF,TGTGCCAGCAGCTTAGGGGGGGGGCACATGAACACTGAAGCTTTCTTT
.,TRBV5-1,TRBJ2-3,TRBD2,CASSPRSGGPVSTDTQYF,TGCGCCAGCAGCCCCCGGTCGGGGGGGCCCGTTAGCACAGATACGCAGTATTTT
once,TRBV7-3,TRBJ2-5,.,CASSSQAGARETQYF,TGTGCCAGCAGCTCCCAGGCGGGGGCCAGAGAGACCCAGTACTTC
.,TRBV7-8,TRBJ2-1,TRBD2,CASSFQAGGPYNEQFF,TGTGCCAGCAGCTTCCAAGCGGGGGGGCCCTACAATGAGCAGTTCTTC
.,TRBV18,TRBJ1-5,.,CASSEREGFSQPQHF,TGTGCCAGCTCGGAACGGGAGGGCTTCAGCCAGCCCCAGCATTTT
.,TRBV2,TRBJ2-3,TRBD2,CASSEVRGLAGEMVDTQYF,TGTGCCAGCAGTGAGGTTAGGGGACTAGCGGGGGAGATGGTAGATACGCAGTATTTT
.,TRBV19,TRBJ2-7,.,CASSPSSDSYEQYF,TGTGCCAGTAGTCCTTCTAGCGACTCCTACGAGCAGTACTTC
.,TRBV13,TRBJ1-1,.,CASKSVARWTEAFF,TGTGCCAGCAAGTCCGTGGCGCGGTGGACTGAAGCTTTCTTT
.,TRBV5-8,TRBJ1-1,.,CASSPRYGEAFF,TGTGCCAGCAGCCCGAGATACGGTGAAGCTTTCTTT
.,TRBV10-3,TRBJ2-1,TRBD2,CAISDLGGGQGKYNEQFF,TGTGCCATCAGTGACCTCGGCGGGGGGCAGGGAAAATACAATGAGCAGTTCTTC
.,TRBV6-1,TRBJ1-2,.,CASNGRPNYGYTF,TGTGCCAGCAACGGCAGGCCTAACTATGGCTACACCTTC
.,TRBV18,TRBJ2-4,TRBD2,CASSPPTGTSRRAVYF,TGTGCCAGCTCACCACCAACCGGGACTAGCCGGAGGGCGGTGTACTTC
.,TRBV20-1,TRBJ1-2,.,CSAVQGNGYTF,TGCAGTGCTGTTCAGGGGAATGGCTACACCTTC
.,TRBV4-1,TRBJ2-5,.,CASSQDGVARETQYF,TGCGCCAGCAGCCAAGACGGGGTAGCTAGGGAGACCCAGTACTTC
few,TRBV30,TRBJ2-5,TRBD2,CAWSPGTSWETQYF,TGTGCCTGGAGTCCCGGGACTAGCTGGGAGACCCAGTACTTC
.,TRBV5-1,TRBJ2-7,TRBD1,CASSGTTGGEQYF,TGCGCCAGCAGCGGGACGACAGGGGGCGAGCAGTACTTC
.,TRBV27,TRBJ1-4,TRBD1,CASSIRTGWEKLFF,TGTGCCAGCAGTATCCGGACAGGGTGGGAAAAACTGTTTTTT
.,TRBV11-3,TRBJ2-1,TRBD2,CASRKRAGGSNEQFF,TGTGCCAGCAGGAAGAGGGCGGGGGGTAGCAATGAGCAGTTCTTC
.,TRBV5-1,TRBJ2-3,TRBD2,CASSLAQRGSTDTQYF,TGCGCCAGCAGCTTGGCCCAGCGGGGGTCCACAGATACGCAGTATTTT
.,TRBV4-1,TRBJ1-4,TRBD1,CASSPDRAYEKLFF,TGCGCCAGCAGCCCGGACAGGGCCTATGAAAAACTGTTTTTT
.,TRBV11-3,TRBJ2-3,.,CASSFSGPTDTQYF,TGTGCCAGCAGCTTCAGCGGCCCCACAGATACGCAGTATTTT
.,TRBV2,TRBJ1-3,TRBD1,CASSRDRGSGNTIYF,TGTGCCAGCAGCCGGGACAGGGGATCTGGAAACACCATATATTTT
.,TRBV28,TRBJ2-3,.,CAGGRGINTDTQYF,TGTGCCGGGGGGAGGGGGATCAACACAGATACGCAGTATTTT
.,TRBV2,TRBJ1-1,TRBD1,CASSGTGGNTEAFF,TGTGCCAGCAGTGGGACAGGGGGTAACACTGAAGCTTTCTTT